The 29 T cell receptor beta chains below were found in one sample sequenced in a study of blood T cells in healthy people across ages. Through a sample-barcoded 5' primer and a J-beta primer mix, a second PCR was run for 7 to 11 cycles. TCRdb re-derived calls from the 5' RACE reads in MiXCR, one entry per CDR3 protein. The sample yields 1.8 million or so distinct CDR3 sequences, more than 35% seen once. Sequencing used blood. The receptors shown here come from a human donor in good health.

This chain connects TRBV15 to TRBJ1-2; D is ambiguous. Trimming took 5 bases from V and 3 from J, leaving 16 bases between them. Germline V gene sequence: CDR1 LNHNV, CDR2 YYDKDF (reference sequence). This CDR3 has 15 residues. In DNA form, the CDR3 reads TGTGCCACCAGCTCACAGCGCCTTACTGACTATGGCTACACCTTC. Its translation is CATSSQRLTDYGYTF.

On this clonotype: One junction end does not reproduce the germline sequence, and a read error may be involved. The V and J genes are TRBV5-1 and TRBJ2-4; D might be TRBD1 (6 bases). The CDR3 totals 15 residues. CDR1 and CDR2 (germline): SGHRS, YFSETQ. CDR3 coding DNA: TGCACCAGCAGCTTGGTATCAGGGGACGAAAACATTCAGTACTTC. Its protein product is CTSSLVSGDENIQYF.

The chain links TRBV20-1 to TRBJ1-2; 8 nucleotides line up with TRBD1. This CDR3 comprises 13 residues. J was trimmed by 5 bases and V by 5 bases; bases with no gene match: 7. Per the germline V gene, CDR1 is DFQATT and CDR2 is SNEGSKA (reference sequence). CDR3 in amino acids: CSAAQGDRYGYTF. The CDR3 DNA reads TGCAGTGCTGCACAGGGGGATCGGTATGGCTACACCTTC.

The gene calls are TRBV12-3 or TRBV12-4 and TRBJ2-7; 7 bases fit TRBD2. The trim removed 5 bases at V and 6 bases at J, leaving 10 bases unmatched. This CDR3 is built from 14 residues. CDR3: CASSPSRSGGEQYF. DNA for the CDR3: TGTGCCAGCAGTCCTTCGCGGTCGGGAGGCGAGCAGTACTTC.

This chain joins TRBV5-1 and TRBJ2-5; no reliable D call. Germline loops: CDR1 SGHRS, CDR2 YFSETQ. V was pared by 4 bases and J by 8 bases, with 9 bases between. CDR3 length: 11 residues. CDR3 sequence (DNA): TGCGCCAGCAGCGAGACATCTACCCAGTACTTC. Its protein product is CASSETSTQYF.

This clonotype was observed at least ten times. The CDR3 spells CASSGTVYGYTF. For the CDR3, the DNA is TGTGCCAGCAGCGGAACAGTGTATGGCTACACCTTC. The V and J genes are TRBV9 and TRBJ1-2; D call uncertain. Germline values: CDR1 SGDLS, CDR2 YYNGEE. This CDR3 has 12 residues. The V end lost 3 bases, the J end lost 5 bases, and 8 bases lay between the germline ends.

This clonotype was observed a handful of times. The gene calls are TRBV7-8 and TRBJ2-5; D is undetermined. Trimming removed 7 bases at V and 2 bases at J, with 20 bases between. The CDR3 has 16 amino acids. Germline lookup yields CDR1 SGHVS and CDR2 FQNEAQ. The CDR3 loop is CASTLWAGSVQETQYF. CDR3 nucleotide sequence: TGTGCCAGCACCCTGTGGGCAGGTTCAGTTCAAGAGACCCAGTACTTC.

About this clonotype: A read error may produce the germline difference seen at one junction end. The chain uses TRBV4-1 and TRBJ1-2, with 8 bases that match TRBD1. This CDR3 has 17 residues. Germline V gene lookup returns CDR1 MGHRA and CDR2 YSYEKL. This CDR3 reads CAGSQTMQGARSKGYTF. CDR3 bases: TGCGCCGGCAGCCAAACAATGCAGGGGGCAAGGAGCAAGGGCTACACCTTC.

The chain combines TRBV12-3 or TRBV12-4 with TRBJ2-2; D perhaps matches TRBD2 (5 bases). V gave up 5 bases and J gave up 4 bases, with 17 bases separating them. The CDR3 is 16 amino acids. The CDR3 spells CASSPRPGDLTGELFF. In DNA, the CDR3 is TGTGCCAGCAGTCCCCGTCCCGGGGATCTCACCGGGGAGCTGTTTTTT.

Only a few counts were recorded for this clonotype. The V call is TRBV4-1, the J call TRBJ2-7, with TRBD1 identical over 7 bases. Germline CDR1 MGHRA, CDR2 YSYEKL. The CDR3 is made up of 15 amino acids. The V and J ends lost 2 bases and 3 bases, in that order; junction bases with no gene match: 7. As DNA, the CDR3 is TGCGCCAGCAGCCAACGACAGGGTCCCTTCTACGAGCAGTACTTC. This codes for CASSQRQGPFYEQYF.

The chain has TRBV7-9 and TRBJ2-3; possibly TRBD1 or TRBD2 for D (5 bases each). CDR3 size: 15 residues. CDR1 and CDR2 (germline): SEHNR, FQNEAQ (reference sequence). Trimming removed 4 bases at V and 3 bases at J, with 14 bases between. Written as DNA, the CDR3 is TGTGCCAGCAGCTCCCGAGGGGTTCAAACAGATACGCAGTATTTT. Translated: CASSSRGVQTDTQYF.

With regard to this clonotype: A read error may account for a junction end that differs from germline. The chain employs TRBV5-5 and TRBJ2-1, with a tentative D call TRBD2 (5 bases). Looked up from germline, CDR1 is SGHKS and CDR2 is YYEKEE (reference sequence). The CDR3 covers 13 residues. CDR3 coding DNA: TGTGCCAGCAGCTTCTCGGGGAACAATGGGCAGTTCTTC. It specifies CASSFSGNNGQFF.

CDR3 sequence: CSASHIFNYGYTF. Here the CDR3 DNA reads TGCAGTGCTAGCCACATCTTTAACTATGGCTACACCTTC. The rearrangement joins TRBV20-1 to TRBJ1-2; D is ambiguous. Between the trimmed V and J ends, which lost 3 bases and 1 base, there was a span of 9 bases. The CDR3 extends over 13 amino acids. Germline CDR1 and CDR2: DFQATT and SNEGSKA (reference sequence).

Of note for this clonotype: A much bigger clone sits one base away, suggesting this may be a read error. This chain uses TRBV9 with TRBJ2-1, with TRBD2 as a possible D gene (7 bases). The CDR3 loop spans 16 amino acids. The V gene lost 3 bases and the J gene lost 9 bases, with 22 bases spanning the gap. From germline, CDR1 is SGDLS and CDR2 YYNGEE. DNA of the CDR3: TGTGCCAGCAGCGCCGGAGGGGGGGGGGATACGAGTGAGCAGTTCTTC. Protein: CASSAGGGGDTSEQFF.

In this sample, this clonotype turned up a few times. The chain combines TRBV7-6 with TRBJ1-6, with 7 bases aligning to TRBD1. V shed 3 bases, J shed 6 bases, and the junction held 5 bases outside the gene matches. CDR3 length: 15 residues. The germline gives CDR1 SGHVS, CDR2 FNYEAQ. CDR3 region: CASSFAGGSNSPLHF. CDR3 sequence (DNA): TGTGCCAGCAGCTTTGCAGGGGGTAGTAATTCACCCCTCCACTTT.

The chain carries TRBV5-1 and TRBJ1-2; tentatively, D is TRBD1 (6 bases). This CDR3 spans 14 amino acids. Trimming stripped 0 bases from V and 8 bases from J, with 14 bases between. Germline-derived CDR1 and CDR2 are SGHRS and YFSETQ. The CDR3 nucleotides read TGCGCCAGCAGCTTGGCAGGACAGTTCGAGGGCTACACCTTC. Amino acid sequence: CASSLAGQFEGYTF.

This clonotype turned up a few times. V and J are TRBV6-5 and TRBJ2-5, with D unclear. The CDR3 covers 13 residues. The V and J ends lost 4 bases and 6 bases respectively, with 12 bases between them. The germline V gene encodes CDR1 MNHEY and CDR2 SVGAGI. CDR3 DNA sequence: TGTGCCAGCAGTTCTACCCCGGACCAGACCCAGTACTTC. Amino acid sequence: CASSSTPDQTQYF.

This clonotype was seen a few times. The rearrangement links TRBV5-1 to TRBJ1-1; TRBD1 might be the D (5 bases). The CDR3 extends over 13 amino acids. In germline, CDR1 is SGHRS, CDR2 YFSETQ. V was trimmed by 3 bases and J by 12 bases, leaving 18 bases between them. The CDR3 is CASSSTGSHRSFF. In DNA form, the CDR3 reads TGCGCCAGCAGCTCCACAGGTAGTCACAGATCTTTCTTT.

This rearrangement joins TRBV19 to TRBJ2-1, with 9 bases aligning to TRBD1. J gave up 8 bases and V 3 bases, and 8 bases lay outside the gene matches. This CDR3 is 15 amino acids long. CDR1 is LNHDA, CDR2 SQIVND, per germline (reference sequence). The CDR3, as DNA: TGTGCCAGTAGTATCCCCGGGACAGGGCTCTATGAGCAGTTCTTC. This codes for CASSIPGTGLYEQFF.

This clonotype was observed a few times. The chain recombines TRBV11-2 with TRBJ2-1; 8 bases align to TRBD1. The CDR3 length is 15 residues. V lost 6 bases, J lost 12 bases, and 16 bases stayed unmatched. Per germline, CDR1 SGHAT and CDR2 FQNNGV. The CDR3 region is CASRHLQGGPDRQFF. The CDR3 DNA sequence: TGTGCCAGCAGACACTTACAGGGGGGCCCAGATCGGCAGTTCTTC.

CDR3 in amino acids: CASSRIEWTAANYGYTF. DNA for the CDR3: TGTGCCAGCAGTCGAATAGAATGGACAGCAGCTAACTATGGCTACACCTTC. The chain has TRBV27 and TRBJ1-2; D might be TRBD1 (6 bases). The CDR3 is 17 amino acids. CDR1 is MNHEY and CDR2 is SMNVEV in the germline V gene (reference sequence). The germline V and J ends were trimmed by 5 bases and 0 bases, with 19 bases remaining between them.

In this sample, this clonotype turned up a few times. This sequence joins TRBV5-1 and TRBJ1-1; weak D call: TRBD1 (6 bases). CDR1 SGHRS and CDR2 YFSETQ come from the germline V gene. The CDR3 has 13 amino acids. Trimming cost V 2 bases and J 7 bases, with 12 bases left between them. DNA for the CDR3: TGCGCCAGCAGCTTACCCGGGACAAGTGAAGCTTTCTTT. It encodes CASSLPGTSEAFF.

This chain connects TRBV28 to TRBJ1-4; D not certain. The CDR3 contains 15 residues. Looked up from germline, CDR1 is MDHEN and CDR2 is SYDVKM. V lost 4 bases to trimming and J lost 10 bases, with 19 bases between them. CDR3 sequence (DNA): TGTGCCAGCAGTTCAATAGCCGGGAACCTAGGAAAACTGTTTTTT. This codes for CASSSIAGNLGKLFF.

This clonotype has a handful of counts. Written as DNA, the CDR3 is TGCGCCAGCAGCCAAGCGGTAGCGGGGGGCGCAGATACGCAGTATTTT. Amino acid sequence: CASSQAVAGGADTQYF. The V call is TRBV4-1, the J call TRBJ2-3, with 10 positions matching TRBD2. The trim removed 1 base at V and 4 bases at J, leaving 5 bases unmatched. This CDR3 region has 16 residues. CDR1 and CDR2 from the germline V gene are MGHRA and YSYEKL.

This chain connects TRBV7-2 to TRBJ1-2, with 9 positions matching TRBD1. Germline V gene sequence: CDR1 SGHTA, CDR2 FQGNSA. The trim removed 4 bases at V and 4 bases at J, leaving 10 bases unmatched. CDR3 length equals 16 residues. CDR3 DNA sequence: TGTGCCAGCAGCTCAAACCGGGACAGGGTTGGCTATGGCTACACCTTC. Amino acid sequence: CASSSNRDRVGYGYTF.

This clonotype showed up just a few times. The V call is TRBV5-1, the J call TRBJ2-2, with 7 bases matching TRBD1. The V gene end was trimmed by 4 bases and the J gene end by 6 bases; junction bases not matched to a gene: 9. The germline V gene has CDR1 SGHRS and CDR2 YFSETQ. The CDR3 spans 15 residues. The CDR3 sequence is CASSTRQGWAGELFF. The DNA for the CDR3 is TGCGCCAGCAGCACAAGACAGGGCTGGGCCGGGGAGCTGTTTTTT.

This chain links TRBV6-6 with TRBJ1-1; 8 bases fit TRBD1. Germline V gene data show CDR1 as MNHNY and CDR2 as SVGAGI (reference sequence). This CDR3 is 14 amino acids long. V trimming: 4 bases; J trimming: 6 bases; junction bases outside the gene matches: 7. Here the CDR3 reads CASSFGQGTAEAFF. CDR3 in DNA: TGTGCCAGCAGTTTTGGACAGGGTACAGCTGAAGCTTTCTTT.

CDR3 sequence: CAISTTSGGVPGEQYF. The CDR3 DNA is TGTGCCATCAGTACGACTAGCGGGGGGGTACCTGGCGAGCAGTACTTC. V is TRBV10-3 and J is TRBJ2-7; the match to TRBD2 covers 14 bases. The germline gives CDR1 ENHRY, CDR2 SYGVKD. This CDR3 has 16 residues. V was pared by 5 bases and J by 6 bases, with 9 bases of the junction left unmatched.

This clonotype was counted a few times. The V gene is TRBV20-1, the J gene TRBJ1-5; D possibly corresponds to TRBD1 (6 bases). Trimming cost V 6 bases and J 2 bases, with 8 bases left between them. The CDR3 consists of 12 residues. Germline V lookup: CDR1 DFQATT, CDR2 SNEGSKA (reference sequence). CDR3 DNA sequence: TGCAGTGCAGCAGGGGGCAATCAGCCCCAGCATTTT. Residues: CSAAGGNQPQHF.